This TCR beta chain derives from a study of CD8 T cells in Susac syndrome. Study-level results: TCR sequencing and HLA analysis covered a relatively small number of individuals.

Random hexamers were used to reverse transcribe about 0.5 to 1 ug of RNA. TCR beta CDR3 was amplified by immunoSEQ covering 54 Vbeta and 13 Jbeta. TCRdb ran MiXCR on the immunoSEQ multiplex PCR reads and lists one entry per CDR3 protein. The sample records some 260,000 distinct CDR3 sequences, about 88% being singletons. TCR beta sequencing was performed on blood CD8+ and CD4+ T cells. Germline CDR1 SNHLY, CDR2 FYNNEI. CDR3 length: 21 residues. V lost 6 bases, J lost 1 base, and 19 bases stayed unmatched. This clonotype was seen once. Its specificity is not known. This clonotype was obtained from a human donor with multiple sclerosis. Sequenced material: CD8+ T cells from PBMCs. The rearrangement uses TRBV2 and TRBJ2-3; 13 bases map to TRBD2. CDR3 bases: TGTGCCAGCAGCCGTCAAGTTCCGGGACTAGCGGGATCCCAAGGCACAGATACGCAGTATTTT. Translating it yields CASSRQVPGLAGSQGTDTQYF.